Presented here are 21 T cell receptor beta chains from one specimen sequenced in a study of siplizumab effects on memory and regulatory T cells. Sequencing used immunoSEQ multiplex PCR; TCRdb keeps in-frame clones, though not all of them. The profile shows about 72,000 clones, 75% to 95% of them singletons. The sequencing sample was made of CD8+ T cells sorted from blood. The receptor source for this set is a human donor in good health.

The chain couples TRBV5-8 to TRBJ2-5; the D is unclear. V was pared by 5 bases and J by 4 bases, with 6 bases between. CDR3 length: 11 amino acids. Germline V gives CDR1 SGHTS, CDR2 YDEGEE. DNA for the CDR3: TGTGCCAGCAGGGGTGGAGAGACCCAGTACTTC. Amino acid sequence: CASRGGETQYF. Drawing the rest from reference TRBV5-8 and TRBJ2-5, the complete variable domain is EAGVTQSPTHLIKTRGQQATLRCSPISGHTSVYWYQQALGLGLQFLLWYDEGEERNRGNFPPRFSGRQFPNYSSELNVNALELEDSALYLCASRGGETQYFGPGTRLLVL.

J is TRBJ2-7 and V is TRBV7-9, with 7 bases matching TRBD1. Trimming cost V 8 bases and J 0 bases; bases outside gene matches: 1. CDR1 is SEHNR and CDR2 is FQNEAQ in the germline V gene (reference sequence). The CDR3 sequence is 12 residues long. DNA of the CDR3: TGTGCCAGCGGGACAGCCTCCTACGAGCAGTACTTC. This codes for CASGTASYEQYF.

The chain is built from TRBV10-2 and TRBJ2-1, with D unresolved. Germline CDR1 and CDR2: WSHSY and SAAADI. This CDR3 comprises 14 residues. Between the trimmed V and J ends, which lost 2 bases and 5 bases, there was a span of 10 bases. CDR3 in amino acids: CASSEDDWNNEQFF. The CDR3 DNA is TGCGCCAGCAGTGAGGACGACTGGAACAATGAGCAGTTCTTC.

The chain uses TRBV19 and TRBJ1-1; the D gene is possibly TRBD1 (5 bases). Germline assignment: CDR1 LNHDA and CDR2 SQIVND (reference sequence). V lost 8 bases to trimming and J lost 0 bases, with 10 bases between them. CDR3 size: 13 residues. This chain's CDR3 is CASGTGLNTEAFF. CDR3 nucleotides: TGTGCCAGTGGGACCGGCCTGAACACTGAAGCTTTCTTT.

This chain joins TRBV11-2 and TRBJ2-7, with a tentative D call TRBD2 (5 bases). Germline loops: CDR1 SGHAT, CDR2 FQNNGV. The CDR3 has 14 residues. Trimming removed 1 base from V and 2 bases from J, with 9 bases in between. This CDR3 reads CASSLGGSAYEQYF. CDR3 sequence (DNA): TGTGCCAGCAGCTTAGGAGGGTCGGCCTACGAGCAGTACTTC.

The chain recombines TRBV7-9 with TRBJ2-7; D gene uncertain. Trimming stripped 5 bases from V and 3 bases from J, with 11 bases between. This CDR3 contains 13 residues. Germline assignment: CDR1 SEHNR and CDR2 FQNEAQ (reference sequence). The CDR3 region is CASSLSSLYEQYF. The CDR3 region has the DNA TGTGCCAGCAGCCTATCCAGCCTCTACGAGCAGTACTTC.

The gene calls are TRBV5-1 and TRBJ2-3; TRBD2 matches at 8 bases. The germline V gene has CDR1 SGHRS and CDR2 YFSETQ. After removal of 0 bases from V and 4 bases from J, the junction contained 4 bases not matched to a gene. CDR3 size: 15 residues. The CDR3 protein is CASSLGGLDADTQYF. DNA for the CDR3: TGCGCCAGCAGCTTGGGGGGACTAGACGCAGATACGCAGTATTTT.

The chain links TRBV21-1 to TRBJ1-5; the tabulated D call, TRBD1, remains unverified against the DNA. TRBV21-1 is given as a pseudogene. CDR3 length: 19 amino acids. CDR3 in amino acids: CASSSQGGQGRISNQPQHF. The CDR3 DNA reads as TGTGCCAGCAGCTCCCAAGGGGGACAGGGCCGTATTAGCAATCAGCCCCAGCATTTT.

The chain carries TRBV19 and TRBJ2-5; tentative D call: TRBD1 (6 bases). The germline V and J ends were trimmed by 3 bases and 2 bases, with 16 bases remaining between them. Germline assignment: CDR1 LNHDA and CDR2 SQIVND (reference sequence). The CDR3 sequence is 16 residues long. The CDR3 sequence is CASSIFYQGSQETQYF. CDR3 nucleotides: TGTGCCAGTAGTATTTTTTACCAGGGGTCTCAAGAGACCCAGTACTTC.

The V and J genes are TRBV18 and TRBJ2-5; the D gene is possibly TRBD2 (6 bases). Germline lookup yields CDR1 KGHSH and CDR2 LQKENI. The length of the CDR3 is 14 residues. V dropped 3 bases and J dropped 2 bases, with 10 bases sitting between them. CDR3 amino acids: CASSPLGGQETQYF. For the CDR3, the DNA is TGTGCCAGCTCACCCCTCGGGGGACAAGAGACCCAGTACTTC.

The chain recombines TRBV9 with TRBJ2-1; the D gene is possibly TRBD1 (5 bases). CDR1 SGDLS and CDR2 YYNGEE come from the germline V gene. The CDR3 spans 11 residues. The ends were cut back, 3 bases at V and 8 bases at J, with 6 bases in the middle. The CDR3, as DNA: TGTGCCAGCAGCGAGGGGTATGAGCAGTTCTTC. It translates to CASSEGYEQFF.

As for this clone: One junction end disagrees with the germline gene, perhaps due to a read error. The chain couples TRBV29-1 to TRBJ2-2; 8 positions agree with TRBD2. The CDR3 consists of 16 residues. The germline V gene has CDR1 SQVTM and CDR2 ANQGSEA. DNA of the CDR3: TGCAGCGTCGAAGGCTGGGTTGTCGGGGGGGCCCGGGAGCTGTTTTTT. Protein sequence: CSVEGWVVGGARELFF.

V usage is TRBV4-1 and J usage is TRBJ1-4; D possibly corresponds to TRBD1 (5 bases). From germline, CDR1 is MGHRA and CDR2 YSYEKL. V lost 3 bases to trimming and J lost 0 bases, with 11 bases between them. The CDR3 consists of 16 residues. CDR3 sequence (DNA): TGCGCCAGCAGCCATGCCAGGGAGGCAACTAATGAAAAACTGTTTTTT. Encoded protein: CASSHAREATNEKLFF.

This clone was detected only once. V and J are TRBV5-4 and TRBJ2-2, with D perhaps TRBD1 (6 bases). Germline CDR1 and CDR2: SGHNT and YYREEE (reference sequence). The CDR3 runs 14 residues. V lost 2 bases, J lost 6 bases, and 11 bases lay in between. CDR3 DNA sequence: TGTGCCAGCAGCTTTCGACAGGCCCCCGGGGAGCTGTTTTTT. This translates into CASSFRQAPGELFF.

V usage is TRBV19 and J usage is TRBJ1-3, with 7 bases aligning to TRBD1. Germline trimming cut 6 bases from V and 1 base from J; bases unmatched to any gene: 3. Germline V gene data show CDR1 as LNHDA and CDR2 as SQIVND (reference sequence). The CDR3 has 14 residues. CDR3 region: CASSDRASGNTIYF. The DNA for the CDR3 is TGTGCCAGTAGCGACAGGGCTTCTGGAAACACCATATATTTT.

This sequence joins TRBV27 and TRBJ2-7; a possible D gene is TRBD2 (7 bases). The CDR3 runs to 14 residues. Germline assignment: CDR1 MNHEY and CDR2 SMNVEV (reference sequence). Trimming removed 7 bases from V and 6 bases from J, with 19 bases in between. The CDR3 sequence: CASTLGGGWGEQYF. Written as DNA, the CDR3 is TGTGCCAGCACCCTAGGGGGGGGCTGGGGCGAGCAGTACTTC.

With respect to this clone: An end of the junction does not agree with germline; a read error may underlie this. The chain recombines TRBV5-1 with TRBJ1-1; D not certain. The CDR3 sequence is 14 residues long. From germline, CDR1 is SGHRS and CDR2 YFSETQ. The CDR3 nucleotides are TGTGCCAGCAGCCCTAATGACGGGAACACTGAAGCTTTCTTT. Protein sequence: CASSPNDGNTEAFF.

The chain uses TRBV5-4 and TRBJ2-7; 7 bases fit TRBD1. The CDR3 sequence is 15 residues long. With V trimmed by 4 bases and J by 0 bases, 7 bases remained unmatched. Germline-derived CDR1 and CDR2 are SGHNT and YYREEE (reference sequence). The CDR3 DNA follows: TGTGCCAGCAGCCCCAATCGGGACAGCTCCTACGAGCAGTACTTC. It translates to CASSPNRDSSYEQYF.

V gene TRBV7-6 combines with J gene TRBJ2-5, with a tentative D call TRBD2 (6 bases). The CDR3 is 13 amino acids. Trimming removed 3 bases at V and 5 bases at J, with 10 bases between. CDR1 SGHVS and CDR2 FNYEAQ come from the germline V gene. CDR3 protein: CASSFGGRETQYF. Here the CDR3 DNA reads TGTGCCAGCAGCTTCGGGGGTAGGGAGACCCAGTACTTC.

The chain couples TRBV9 to TRBJ1-1; D call uncertain. The germline V and J ends were trimmed by 0 bases and 8 bases, with 11 bases remaining between them. CDR3 size: 13 residues. Germline V gene lookup returns CDR1 SGDLS and CDR2 YYNGEE. The DNA for the CDR3 is TGTGCCAGCAGCGTAGGAGGTGACCACGAAGCTTTCTTT. Translation: CASSVGGDHEAFF.

Concerning this clone itself: The sample holds other DNA sequences that translate to the same CDR3. V gene TRBV4-2 combines with J gene TRBJ2-7; 9 nucleotides match TRBD1. With V trimmed by 4 bases and J by 0 bases, 1 base remained unmatched. The CDR3 covers 14 residues. Germline CDR1 reads LGHNA; CDR2 reads YNFKEQ. The CDR3 loop is CASSPGQGSYEQYF. CDR3 sequence (DNA): TGTGCCAGCAGCCCGGGACAGGGCTCCTACGAGCAGTACTTC.